Below, 2 T cell receptor beta chains from the same sample are listed, as sequenced in a study of T-cell reconstitution after alpha-beta-depleted transplantation in children. Unique molecular identifiers were used to barcode this TCRbeta library. Using its own MiXCR run on the PCR reads, TCRdb lists one record per CDR3 protein. The sample contains about 500,000 distinct CDR3 sequences, over 25% of which appear only once. This material consisted of PBMCs from the stem cell graft donor, taken from the stem cell graft. The receptors stem from a human donor who donated a stem cell graft to a child with aplastic anemia.

Written as DNA, the CDR3 is TGTGCCAGCAGCTTCTCCAGGACGGTCCGAAACACTGAAGCTTTCTTT. The encoded protein is CASSFSRTVRNTEAFF. The J gene is TRBJ1-1, the V gene TRBV7-8; no clear D gene. This CDR3 is built from 16 residues. V was trimmed by 3 bases and J by 2 bases, leaving 16 bases between them. The germline gives CDR1 SGHVS, CDR2 FQNEAQ.

This chain links TRBV5-1 with TRBJ2-4; D is possibly TRBD2 (5 bases). From germline, CDR1 is SGHRS and CDR2 YFSETQ. The CDR3 sequence is 19 residues long. Between the trimmed V and J ends, which lost 0 bases and 0 bases, there was a span of 19 bases. As DNA, the CDR3 is TGCGCCAGCAGCTTGGTAATGGGTGCGGGCGCCCTAGCCAAAAACATTCAGTACTTC. Its translation: CASSLVMGAGALAKNIQYF.